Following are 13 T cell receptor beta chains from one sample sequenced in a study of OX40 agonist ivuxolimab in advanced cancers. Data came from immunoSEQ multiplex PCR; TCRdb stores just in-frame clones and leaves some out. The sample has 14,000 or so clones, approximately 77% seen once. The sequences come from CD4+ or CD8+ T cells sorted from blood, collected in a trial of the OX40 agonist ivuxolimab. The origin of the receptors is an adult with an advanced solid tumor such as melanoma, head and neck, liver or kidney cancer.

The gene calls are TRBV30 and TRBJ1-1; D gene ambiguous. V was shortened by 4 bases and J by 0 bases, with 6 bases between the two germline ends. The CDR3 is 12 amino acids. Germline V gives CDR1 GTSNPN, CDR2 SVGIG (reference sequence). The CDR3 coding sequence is TGTGCCTGGACGGCGATGAACACTGAAGCTTTCTTT. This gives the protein CAWTAMNTEAFF.

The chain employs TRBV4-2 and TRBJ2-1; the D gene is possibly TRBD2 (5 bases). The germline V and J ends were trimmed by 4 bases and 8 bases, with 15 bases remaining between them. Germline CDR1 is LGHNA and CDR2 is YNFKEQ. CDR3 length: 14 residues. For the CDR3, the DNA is TGTGCCAGCAGCCCTGCCGGGGTAAGGGATGAGCAGTTCTTC. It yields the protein CASSPAGVRDEQFF.

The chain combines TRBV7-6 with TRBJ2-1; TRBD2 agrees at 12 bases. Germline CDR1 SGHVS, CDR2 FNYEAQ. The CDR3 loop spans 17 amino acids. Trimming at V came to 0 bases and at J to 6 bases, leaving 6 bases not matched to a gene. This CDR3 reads CASSLAEASGGANEQFF. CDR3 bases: TGTGCCAGCAGCTTAGCGGAGGCTAGCGGGGGGGCCAATGAGCAGTTCTTC.

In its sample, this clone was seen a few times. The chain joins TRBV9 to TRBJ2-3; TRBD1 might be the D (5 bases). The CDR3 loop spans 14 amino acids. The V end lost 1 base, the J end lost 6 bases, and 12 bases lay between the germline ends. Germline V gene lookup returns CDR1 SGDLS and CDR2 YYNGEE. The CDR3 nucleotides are TGTGCCAGCAGCGTACTGGGGCCAGGGGATACGCAGTATTTT. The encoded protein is CASSVLGPGDTQYF.

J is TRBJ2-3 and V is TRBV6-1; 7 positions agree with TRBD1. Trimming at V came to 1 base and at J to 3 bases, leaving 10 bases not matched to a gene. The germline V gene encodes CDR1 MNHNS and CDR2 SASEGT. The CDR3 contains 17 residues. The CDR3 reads CASSEEQPGQSTDTQYF. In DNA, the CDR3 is TGTGCCAGCAGTGAAGAGCAGCCGGGACAGTCGACAGATACGCAGTATTTT.

CDR3 amino acids: CATSGTGDYSPLHF. In nucleotides, the CDR3 is TGTGCCACCAGCGGGACAGGAGACTACTCACCCCTCCACTTT. This chain connects TRBV15 to TRBJ1-6; 8 bases agree with TRBD1. The germline gives CDR1 LNHNV, CDR2 YYDKDF (reference sequence). Unmatched junction bases numbered 7, after V lost 5 bases and J lost 10 bases. CDR3 length: 14 amino acids.

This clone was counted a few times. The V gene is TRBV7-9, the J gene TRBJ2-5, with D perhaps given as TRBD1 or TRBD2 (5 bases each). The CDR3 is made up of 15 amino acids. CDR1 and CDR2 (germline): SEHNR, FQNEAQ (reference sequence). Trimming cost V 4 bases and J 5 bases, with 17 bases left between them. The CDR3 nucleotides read TGTGCCAGCAGCTCGCCTTTGGACTGGGGGGAGACCCAGTACTTC. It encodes CASSSPLDWGETQYF.

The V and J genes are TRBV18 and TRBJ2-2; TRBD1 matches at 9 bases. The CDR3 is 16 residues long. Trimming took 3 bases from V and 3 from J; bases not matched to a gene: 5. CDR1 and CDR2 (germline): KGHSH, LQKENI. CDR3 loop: CASSPPDRGDTGELFF. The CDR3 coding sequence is TGTGCCAGCTCACCTCCTGACAGGGGGGACACCGGGGAGCTGTTTTTT.

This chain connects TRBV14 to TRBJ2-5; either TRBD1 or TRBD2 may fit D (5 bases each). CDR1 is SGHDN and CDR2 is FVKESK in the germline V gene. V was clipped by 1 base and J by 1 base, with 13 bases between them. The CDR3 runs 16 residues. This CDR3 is CASSQGVLGTQETQYF. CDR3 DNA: TGTGCCAGCAGCCAAGGAGTTTTAGGGACCCAAGAGACCCAGTACTTC.

This CDR3 reads CASSLLAGTSTDTQYF. For the CDR3, the DNA is TGTGCCAGCAGCTTACTGGCAGGGACTAGCACAGATACGCAGTATTTT. The V call is TRBV7-3, the J call TRBJ2-3, with D tentatively TRBD2 (6 bases). The CDR3 length is 16 residues. Deletions cut 2 bases from V and 0 bases from J, with 12 bases between. Germline CDR1 reads SGHTA; CDR2 reads FQGTGA.

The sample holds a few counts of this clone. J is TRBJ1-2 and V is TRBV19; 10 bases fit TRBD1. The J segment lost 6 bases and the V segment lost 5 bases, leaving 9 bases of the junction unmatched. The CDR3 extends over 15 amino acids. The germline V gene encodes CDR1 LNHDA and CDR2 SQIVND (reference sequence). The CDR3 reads CASSRPDRGLDGYTF. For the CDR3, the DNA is TGTGCCAGTAGTCGCCCGGACAGGGGGTTGGATGGCTACACCTTC.

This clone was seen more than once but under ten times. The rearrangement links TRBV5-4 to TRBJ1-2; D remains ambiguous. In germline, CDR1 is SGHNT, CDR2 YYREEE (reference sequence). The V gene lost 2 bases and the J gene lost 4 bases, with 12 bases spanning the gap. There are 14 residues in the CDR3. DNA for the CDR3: TGTGCCAGCAGCTTATCGGGGATACCCTATGGCTACACCTTC. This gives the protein CASSLSGIPYGYTF.

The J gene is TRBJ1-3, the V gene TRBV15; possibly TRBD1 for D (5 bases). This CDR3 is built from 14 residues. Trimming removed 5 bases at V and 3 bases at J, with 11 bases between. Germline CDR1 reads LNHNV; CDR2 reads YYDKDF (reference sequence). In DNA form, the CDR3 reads TGTGCCACCAGCCCGGTGGGGCTTGGAAACACCATATATTTT. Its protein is CATSPVGLGNTIYF.